These 4 T cell receptor beta chains were all obtained from the same sample, sequenced in a study of identical twins. TCRdb analysed the 5' RACE reads with MiXCR anew, one entry per CDR3 protein. The repertoire consists of about 300,000 distinct CDR3 sequences, with about 12% occurring once and the leading ten covering approximately 7.5%. The same sample was also studied in work on yellow fever vaccine responses in identical twins.

Sequencing was carried out using CD8+ T cells sorted from blood. These receptors originate from a woman between 18 and 29 years old in good health.

The chain employs TRBV28 and TRBJ2-1; D call uncertain. This CDR3 has 15 amino acids. CDR1 MDHEN and CDR2 SYDVKM come from the germline V gene. Between the trimmed V and J ends, which lost 5 bases and 2 bases, there was a span of 13 bases. The CDR3 loop is CASSRGKSTYNEQFF. The DNA of the CDR3 is TGTGCCAGCAGTCGTGGGAAGAGCACCTACAATGAGCAGTTCTTC.

The rearrangement links TRBV24-1 to TRBJ2-1, with D tentatively TRBD2 (5 bases). The CDR3 totals 15 residues. Germline V gene data show CDR1 as KGHDR and CDR2 as SFDVKD. With 3 bases removed from V and 4 bases from J, the gap between germline ends came to 12 bases. CDR3 amino acids: CATSDGLAGYNEQFF. The CDR3 bases are TGTGCCACCAGTGATGGGCTAGCAGGTTACAATGAGCAGTTCTTC.

This clonotype was recorded at least ten times. The rearrangement links TRBV29-1 to TRBJ2-5, with D uncertain. Trimming pared 3 bases from V and 4 bases from J, leaving 12 bases between. The CDR3 is 13 residues long. Germline CDR1 SQVTM, CDR2 ANQGSEA. CDR3: CSVDIGLPETQYF. The CDR3 nucleotides are TGCAGCGTTGACATTGGGTTACCAGAGACCCAGTACTTC.

V gene TRBV4-1 combines with J gene TRBJ1-1; D is possibly TRBD1 (6 bases). The V gene's germline CDR1 is MGHRA and CDR2 YSYEKL. The CDR3 sequence is 15 residues long. Trimming removed 6 bases at V and 1 base at J, with 15 bases between. The CDR3 DNA follows: TGCGCCAGCAGTAATTCCGTACAGGGGAACACTGAAGCTTTCTTT. This translates into CASSNSVQGNTEAFF.